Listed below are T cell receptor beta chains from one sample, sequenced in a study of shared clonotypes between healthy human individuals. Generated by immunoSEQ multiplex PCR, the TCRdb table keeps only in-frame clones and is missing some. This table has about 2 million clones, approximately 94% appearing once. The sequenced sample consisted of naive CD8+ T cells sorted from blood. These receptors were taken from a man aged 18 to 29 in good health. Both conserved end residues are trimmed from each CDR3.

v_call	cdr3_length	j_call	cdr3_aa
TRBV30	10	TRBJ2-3	AWSYLTDTQY
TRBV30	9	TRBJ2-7	AWSQGGEQY
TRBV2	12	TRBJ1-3	ASTRAGAGNTIY
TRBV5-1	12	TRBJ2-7	ASSPTGTFYEQY
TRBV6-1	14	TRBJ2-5	ASSDQASGEEETQY
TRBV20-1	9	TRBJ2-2	SARDSGELF
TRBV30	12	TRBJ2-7	AWSVAGGPYEQY
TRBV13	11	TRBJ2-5	ASNQVGQETQY
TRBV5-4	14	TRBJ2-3	ASSLEAAAGTDTQY
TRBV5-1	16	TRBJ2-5	ASSLGGSITRYQETQY
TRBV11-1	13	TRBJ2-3	ASSDGWSGGDTQY
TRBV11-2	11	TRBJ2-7	ASSARGGHEQY
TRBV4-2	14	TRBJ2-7	ASSQEVLDYDYEQY
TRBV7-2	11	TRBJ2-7	ASSYGPTYEQY
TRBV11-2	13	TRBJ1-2	ASSLAQGPNYGYT
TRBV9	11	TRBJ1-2	ASSPDGHYGYT
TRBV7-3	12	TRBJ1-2	ASSPYGGNYGYT
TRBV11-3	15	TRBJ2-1	ASSLRLAGTVGDEQF
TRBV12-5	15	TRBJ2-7	ASGLVFDPRGTYEQY
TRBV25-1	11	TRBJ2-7	ASSERSSYEQY
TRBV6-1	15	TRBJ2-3	ASSEGSGFKLTDTQY
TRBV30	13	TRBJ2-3	AWASGGAWRDTQY
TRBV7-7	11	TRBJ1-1	ASSLWTGSEAF
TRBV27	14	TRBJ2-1	ASRQQGSLAYNEQF
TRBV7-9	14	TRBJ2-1	ASSSPAGGTYNEQF
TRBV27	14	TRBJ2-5	ASSLGVERVQETQY
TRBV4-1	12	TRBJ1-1	ASSQGTFSTEAF
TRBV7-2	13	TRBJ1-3	ASSSRIGSGNTIY
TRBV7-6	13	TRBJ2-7	ASSPDLSAPYEQY
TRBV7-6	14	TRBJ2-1	ASTKNQGQKHNEQF
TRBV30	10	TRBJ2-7	AWEGGSYEQY
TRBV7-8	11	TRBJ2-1	ASSPTSFNEQF
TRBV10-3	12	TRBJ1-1	AISADRGSTEAF
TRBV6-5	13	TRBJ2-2	ASSYLGQHTGELF
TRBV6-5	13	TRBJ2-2	ASTLSVANTGELF
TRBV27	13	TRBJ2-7	ASSLRDGSSYEQY
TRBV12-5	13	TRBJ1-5	ASGLDQGALQPQH
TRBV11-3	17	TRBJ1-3	ASSLMVQGARLSGNTIY
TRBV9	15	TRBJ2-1	ASSVIGLADSYNEQF
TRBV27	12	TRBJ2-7	ASSLSNRPYEQY
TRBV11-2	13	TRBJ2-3	ASSFRTEAADTQY
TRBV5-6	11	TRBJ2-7	ASSSGWGYEQY
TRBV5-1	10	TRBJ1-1	ASSSPGVPPF
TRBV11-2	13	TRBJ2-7	ASSIPGSAAYEQY
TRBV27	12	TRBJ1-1	ASNLGYGNTEAF
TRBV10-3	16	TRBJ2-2	AISDLMGSPLNTGELF
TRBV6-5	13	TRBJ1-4	ASSPSEGGNEKLF
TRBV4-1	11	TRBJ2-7	ASSWGQGYEQY
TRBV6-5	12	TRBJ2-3	ASSYYDSTDTQY
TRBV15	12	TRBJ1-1	ATSVEQAGTEAF
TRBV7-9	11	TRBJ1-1	ASSPTGSTEAF
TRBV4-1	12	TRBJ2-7	ASSQGPTYYEQY